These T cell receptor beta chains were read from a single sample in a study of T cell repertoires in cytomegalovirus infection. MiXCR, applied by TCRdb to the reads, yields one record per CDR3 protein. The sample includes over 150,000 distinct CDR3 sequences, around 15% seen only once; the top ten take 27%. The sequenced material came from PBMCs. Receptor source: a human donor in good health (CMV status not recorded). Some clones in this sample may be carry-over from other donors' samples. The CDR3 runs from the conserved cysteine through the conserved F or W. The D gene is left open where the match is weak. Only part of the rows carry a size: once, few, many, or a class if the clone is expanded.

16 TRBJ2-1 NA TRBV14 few TGTGCCAGCAGCCTCATGTGGCAGGGGCAGAACAATGAGCAGTTCTTC CASSLMWQGQNNEQFF
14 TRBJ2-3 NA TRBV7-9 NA TGTGCCAGCAATTTCGAGGGATCCACAGATACGCAGTATTTT CASNFEGSTDTQYF
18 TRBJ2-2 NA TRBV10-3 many TGTGCCATCAGTGTTAGAACTTCGGACGGATCGAACACCGGGGAGCTGTTTTTT CAISVRTSDGSNTGELFF
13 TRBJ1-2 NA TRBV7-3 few TGTGCCAGCAGCTTAACCCAGATCTATGGCTACACCTTC CASSLTQIYGYTF
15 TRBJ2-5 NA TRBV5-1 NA TGCGCCAGCATACGCGGTAGCACGGGGCAAGAGACCCAGTACTTC CASIRGSTGQETQYF
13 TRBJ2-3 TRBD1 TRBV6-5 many TGTGCCAGCTCGGACAGGGAGAGAGATACGCAGTATTTT CASSDRERDTQYF
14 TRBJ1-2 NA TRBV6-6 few TGTGCCAGCAGCTTGATGGGAGGAAACTATGGCTACACCTTC CASSLMGGNYGYTF
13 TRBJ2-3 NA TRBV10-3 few TGTGCCATCAGTGAGGGCCGCCCAGATACGCAGTATTTT CAISEGRPDTQYF
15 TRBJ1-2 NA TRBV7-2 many TGTGCCAGCAGCTTAGACATGTGGGGAGGCTATGGCTACACCTTC CASSLDMWGGYGYTF
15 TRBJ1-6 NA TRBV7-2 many TGTGCCAGCAGCTTAGCACAGAGCTATAATTCACCCCTCCACTTT CASSLAQSYNSPLHF
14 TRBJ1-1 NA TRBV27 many TGTGCCAGCTGTAGCGGGACCACGGGCACTGAAGCTTTCTTT CASCSGTTGTEAFF
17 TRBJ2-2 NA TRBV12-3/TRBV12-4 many TGTGCCAGCAGTCCACCTATTCGACATACTAACACCGGGGAGCTGTTTTTT CASSPPIRHTNTGELFF
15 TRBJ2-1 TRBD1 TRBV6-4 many TGTGCCAGCAGTGAGGGACAGGGGCCTTACAATGAGCAGTTCTTC CASSEGQGPYNEQFF
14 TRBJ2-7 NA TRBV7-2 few TGTGCCAGCAGCTTAGGGGACACCGGCTACGAGCAGTACTTC CASSLGDTGYEQYF
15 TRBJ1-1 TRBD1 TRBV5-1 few TGCGCCAGCAGCTTGGTTCAGGGGGCGCATACTGAAGCTTTCTTT CASSLVQGAHTEAFF
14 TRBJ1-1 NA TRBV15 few TGTGCCACCAGCCCTGGGACCGGACGAACTGAAGCTTTCTTT CATSPGTGRTEAFF
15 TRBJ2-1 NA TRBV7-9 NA TGTGCCAGCAGCCAAGGTGCGGGGAGGTACAATGAGCAGTTCTTC CASSQGAGRYNEQFF
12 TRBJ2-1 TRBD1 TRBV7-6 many TGTGCCAGCAGCCCACAGGGGAATGAGCAGTTCTTC CASSPQGNEQFF
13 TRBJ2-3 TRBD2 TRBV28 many TGTGCTAGCAGCGGGAGGAGAGCAGATACGCAGTATTTT CASSGRRADTQYF
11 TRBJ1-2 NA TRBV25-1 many TGTGCCAGCAGTGAACTCTATGGCTACACCTTC CASSELYGYTF
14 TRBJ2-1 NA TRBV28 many TGTGCCAGCAGTTCCCCGACCAGAAACAATGAGCAGTTCTTC CASSSPTRNNEQFF
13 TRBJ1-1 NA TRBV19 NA TGTGCCAGTACCATGGCGGTGAACACTGAAGCTTTCTTT CASTMAVNTEAFF
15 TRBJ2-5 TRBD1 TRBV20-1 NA TGCAGTGCTAGAGACCTTTGGACAGGGGAGGAGACCCAGTACTTC CSARDLWTGEETQYF
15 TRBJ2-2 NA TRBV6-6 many TGTGCCAGCAGGGATGGGACACTCGGGACCGGGGAGCTGTTTTTT CASRDGTLGTGELFF
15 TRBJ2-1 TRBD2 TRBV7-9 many TGTGCCAGCAGGGACGAGAGCGGGAGGCACAATGAGCAGTTCTTC CASRDESGRHNEQFF
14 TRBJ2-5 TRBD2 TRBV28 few TGTGCCAGCAGGACCGGGGGGAGGCAAGAGACCCAGTACTTC CASRTGGRQETQYF
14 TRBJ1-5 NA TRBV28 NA TGTGCCAGCAGTTTGGGGGACGGTGGTCAGCCCCAGCATTTT CASSLGDGGQPQHF
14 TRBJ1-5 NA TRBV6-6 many TGTGCCAGCAGTCCACGTTCAGTTAATCAGCCCCAGCATTTT CASSPRSVNQPQHF
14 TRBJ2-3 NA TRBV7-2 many TGTGCCAGCAGCTTCTGGCTAGAGACAGATACGCAGTATTTT CASSFWLETDTQYF
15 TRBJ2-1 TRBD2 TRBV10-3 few TGTGCCATCAGAAATCTAGCGGGAGGGCTGAATGAGCAGTTCTTC CAIRNLAGGLNEQFF
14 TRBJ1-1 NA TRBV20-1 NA TGCAGTGCAACTCCGGGGGGGTCGCACACTGAAGCTTTCTTT CSATPGGSHTEAFF
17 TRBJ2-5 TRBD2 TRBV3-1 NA TGTGCCAGCAGCCAAGATCAACTAGCGGGGGGGAGGTCGGCCCAGTACTTC CASSQDQLAGGRSAQYF
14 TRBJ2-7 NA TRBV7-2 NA TGTGCCAGCAGCTTACGGACGAGGAGGTACGAGCAGTACTTC CASSLRTRRYEQYF
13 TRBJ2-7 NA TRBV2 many TGTGCCAGCCAGGTAGGGCAAACCTACGAGCAGTACTTC CASQVGQTYEQYF
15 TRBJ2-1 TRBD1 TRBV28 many TGTGCCAGCAGTATGACCGGGACAGCCTACAATGAGCAGTTCTTC CASSMTGTAYNEQFF
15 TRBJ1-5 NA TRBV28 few TGTGCCAGCAGGCTTCCGGCGGGGAGCAATCAGCCCCAGCATTTT CASRLPAGSNQPQHF
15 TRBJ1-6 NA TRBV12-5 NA TGTGCTAGTGGTTTGGTACAGGGCCCTTCTGGGGCCCTCCACTTT CASGLVQGPSGALHF
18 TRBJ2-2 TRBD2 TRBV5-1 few TGCGCCAGCAGCTTAATTCTAGCGGGAGACCTCAACACCGGGGAGCTGTTTTTT CASSLILAGDLNTGELFF
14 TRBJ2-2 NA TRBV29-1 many TGCAGCGTTGGAACGGGGGCGAACACCGGGGAGCTGTTTTTT CSVGTGANTGELFF
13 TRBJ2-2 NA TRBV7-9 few TGTGCCAGCAGACTGGGGCGCACCGGGGAGCTGTTTTTT CASRLGRTGELFF
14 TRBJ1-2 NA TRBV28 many TGTGCCAGCAGTTTTTCGGGACGGGAATATGGCTACACCTTC CASSFSGREYGYTF
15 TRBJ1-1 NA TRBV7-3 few TGTGCCAGCAGCTTAGGGGGGGTGGGGAACACTGAAGCTTTCTTT CASSLGGVGNTEAFF
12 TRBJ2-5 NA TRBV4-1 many TGCGCCAGCAGCCAAGATGGAGGGGGCCAGTACTTC CASSQDGGGQYF
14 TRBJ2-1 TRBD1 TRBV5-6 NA TGTGCCAGCAGCTCAAGACAGGGGAAACGTGAGCAGTTCTTC CASSSRQGKREQFF
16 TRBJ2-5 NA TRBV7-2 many TGTGCCAGCAGCGGTCGTGGCGCAGGCAACCAAGGGACCCAGTACTTC CASSGRGAGNQGTQYF
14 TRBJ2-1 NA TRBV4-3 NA TGCGCCATCAGCCCACTACTAGAAGTCAATGAGCAGTTCTTC CAISPLLEVNEQFF
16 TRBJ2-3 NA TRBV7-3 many TGTGCCAGCAGCTTCAATTCCCCCGGAGGGACAGATACGCAGTATTTT CASSFNSPGGTDTQYF
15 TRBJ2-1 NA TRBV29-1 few TGCAGCGTTCTGGGGGGACTTTCCGGAGGCAATGAGCAGTTCTTC CSVLGGLSGGNEQFF
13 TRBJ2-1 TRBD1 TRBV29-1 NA TGCAGCGTTTTGACAGGGGGCACGAATGAGCAGTTCTTC CSVLTGGTNEQFF
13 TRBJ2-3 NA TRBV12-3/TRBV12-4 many TGTGCCAGCAGTTTTCGGCACACAGATACGCAGTATTTT CASSFRHTDTQYF
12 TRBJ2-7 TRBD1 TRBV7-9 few TGTGCCAGCAGCCCTGACAGGGCACATCAGTACTTC CASSPDRAHQYF
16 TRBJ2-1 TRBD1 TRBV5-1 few TGCGCCAGCAGCTTATCCGGGACAGGGGTCTACAATGAGCAGTTCTTC CASSLSGTGVYNEQFF
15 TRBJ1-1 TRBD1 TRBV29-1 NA TGCAGCGTTGGTGTCTGGTCCAGGGGGCTGACTGAAGCTTTCTTT CSVGVWSRGLTEAFF
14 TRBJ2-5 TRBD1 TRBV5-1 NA TGCGCCAGCAGCACCCACAGGGGGCGGGAGACCCAGTACTTC CASSTHRGRETQYF
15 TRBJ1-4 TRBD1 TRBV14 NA TGTGCCAGCAGCCACCCCGGGACAGCGCACGAAAAACTGTTTTTT CASSHPGTAHEKLFF